Listed here are 16 T cell receptor beta chains from one sample, sequenced in a study of T cells expressing NK-cell markers. TCRdb re-called the 5' RACE reads and gives one entry per CDR3 protein, without DNA. Its clone listing holds about 260,000 distinct CDR3 sequences. The sample consisted of blood T cells: a sorted CD56 or NKG2C T cell subset, CD4+ or CD8+ T cells, or bulk PBMC T cells (not recorded which). The receptors come from a woman aged 18 to 75 in good health.

This chain joins TRBV6-1 and TRBJ2-1; TCRdb proposes TRBD1, but this gene call is untestable without DNA. The CDR3 length is 12 residues. Looked up from germline, CDR1 is MNHNS and CDR2 is SASEGT. CDR3 in amino acids: CASRTGNNEQFF.

The chain combines TRBV27 with TRBJ2-7; the TRBD2 assignment by TCRdb is unverifiable without DNA. CDR3 length: 14 amino acids. Germline CDR1 MNHEY, CDR2 SMNVEV (reference sequence). The CDR3 region is CASRVGGSPYEQYF.

The rearrangement joins TRBV10-3 to TRBJ1-1. The germline gives CDR1 ENHRY, CDR2 SYGVKD. The CDR3 spans 16 residues. The CDR3 sequence is CAISDPRPGPGPEAFF.

J is TRBJ2-1 and V is TRBV3-1; the TCRdb call, TRBD1, lacks DNA for checking. The CDR3 totals 13 residues. CDR1 and CDR2 from the germline V gene are LGHDT and YNNKEL (reference sequence). The CDR3 is CASSRGLYNEQFF.

The V and J genes are TRBV7-3 and TRBJ2-1; the TCRdb call, TRBD1, lacks DNA for checking. Per the germline V gene, CDR1 is SGHTA and CDR2 is FQGTGA. The CDR3 has 18 residues. The CDR3 region is CASSFTGQGALSYNEQFF.

The chain links TRBV29-1 to TRBJ2-3. The CDR3 spans 13 residues. Per the germline V gene, CDR1 is SQVTM and CDR2 is ANQGSEA. This CDR3 is CSVEVGVTDTQYF.

The chain couples TRBV12-3 or TRBV12-4 to TRBJ1-2; the TCRdb D gene call, TRBD1, has no DNA to confirm it. The length of the CDR3 is 14 residues. The CDR3 loop reads CASSLRQGVGGYTF.

J is TRBJ2-2 and V is TRBV6-1; the D call from TCRdb, TRBD1, cannot be confirmed without DNA. This CDR3 has 15 amino acids. Per the germline V gene, CDR1 is MNHNS and CDR2 is SASEGT. The CDR3 is CASRGDRGSTGELFF.

The V gene is TRBV9, the J gene TRBJ2-5. The germline CDR1 and CDR2 sequences are SGDLS and YYNGEE. The CDR3 runs to 14 residues. This chain's CDR3 is CASSVGAEQETQYF.

This chain uses TRBV11-1 with TRBJ1-1. Per the germline V gene, CDR1 is SGHAT and CDR2 is FQDESV (reference sequence). The CDR3 spans 15 residues. CDR3 amino acids: CASRFGRTSNTEAFF.

This chain links TRBV20-1 with TRBJ1-1. The germline CDR1 and CDR2 sequences are DFQATT and SNEGSKA (reference sequence). This CDR3 region has 11 residues. CDR3 sequence: CSAGTAVEAFF.

The CDR3 loop is CASSSSGTGVETQYF. The genes are TRBV6-2 or TRBV6-3 and TRBJ2-5; the TCRdb D gene call, TRBD1, has no DNA to confirm it. CDR1 MNHEY and CDR2 SVGEGT come from the germline V gene. This CDR3 contains 15 residues.

The V call is TRBV12-3 or TRBV12-4, the J call TRBJ2-2; there is no DNA to check the TCRdb D call of TRBD1. CDR3 length: 14 residues. The CDR3 here is CASFSRQATGELFF.

The chain employs TRBV19 and TRBJ1-2. CDR3 length equals 14 residues. Germline V CDR1 and CDR2: LNHDA, SQIVND (reference sequence). CDR3 loop: CASSRRESWDGYTF.

The chain links TRBV5-1 to TRBJ2-3. The CDR3 loop spans 16 amino acids. CDR1 and CDR2 from the germline V gene are SGHRS and YFSETQ. The CDR3 is CASSSPSATSTDTQYF.

V is TRBV18 and J is TRBJ1-2; TCRdb names TRBD1, which stays unverified in the absence of DNA. The CDR3 has 14 amino acids. Germline V gene lookup returns CDR1 KGHSH and CDR2 LQKENI. CDR3 amino acids: CASSPSGQNYGYTF.